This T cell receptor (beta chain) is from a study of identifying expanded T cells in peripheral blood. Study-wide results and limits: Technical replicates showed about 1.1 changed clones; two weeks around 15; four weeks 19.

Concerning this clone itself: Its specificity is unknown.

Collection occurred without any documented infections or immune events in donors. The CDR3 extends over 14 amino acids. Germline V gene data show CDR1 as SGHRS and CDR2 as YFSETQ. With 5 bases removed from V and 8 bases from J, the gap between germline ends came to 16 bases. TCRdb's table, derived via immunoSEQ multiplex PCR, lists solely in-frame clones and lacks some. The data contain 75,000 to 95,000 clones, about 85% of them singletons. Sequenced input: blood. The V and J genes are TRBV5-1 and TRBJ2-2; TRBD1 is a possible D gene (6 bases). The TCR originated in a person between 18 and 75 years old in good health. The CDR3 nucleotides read TGCGCCAGCAGTGCAGGGGATGTATTAGGGGAGCTGTTTTTT. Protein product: CASSAGDVLGELFF.